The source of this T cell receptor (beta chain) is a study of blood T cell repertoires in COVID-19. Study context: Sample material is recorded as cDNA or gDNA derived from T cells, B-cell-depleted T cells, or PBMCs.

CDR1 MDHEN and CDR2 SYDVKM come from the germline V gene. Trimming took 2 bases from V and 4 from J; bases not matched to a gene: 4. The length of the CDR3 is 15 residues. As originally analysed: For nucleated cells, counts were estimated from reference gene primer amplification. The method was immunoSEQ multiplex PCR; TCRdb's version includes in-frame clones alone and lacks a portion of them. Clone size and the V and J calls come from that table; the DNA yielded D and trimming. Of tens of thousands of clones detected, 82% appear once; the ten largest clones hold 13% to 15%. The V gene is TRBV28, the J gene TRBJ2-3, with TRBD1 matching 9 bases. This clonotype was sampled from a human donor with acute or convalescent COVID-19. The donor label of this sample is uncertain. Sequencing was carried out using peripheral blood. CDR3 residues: CASSLGGQGSDTQYF. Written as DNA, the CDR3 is TGTGCCAGCAGTTTAGGGGGACAGGGCTCAGATACGCAGTATTTT.